The text below deals with one T cell receptor (beta chain). Deep-level assay runs were performed. Unsorted PBMC samples were amplified in replicate PCRs containing about 0.3 ug DNA, 25,000 to 35,000 T cell genomes. The assay was immunoSEQ multiplex PCR, and TCRdb's table has in-frame clones only and misses some. The sample contains 450,000 to 600,000 clones, approximately 79% of which appear only once. CDR1 is SGHRS, CDR2 YFSETQ, per germline. This CDR3 comprises 18 residues. V trimming: 3 bases; J trimming: 4 bases; junction bases outside the gene matches: 15. It was tens of millions of PBMCs that unsorted samples used for genomic DNA. The data stem from a study of shared clonotypes between healthy human individuals.

This TCR was sampled from a woman aged 35 to 49 in good health. Some clones in this sample may be carry-over from other donors' samples. The chain combines TRBV5-1 with TRBJ2-5, with TRBD2 identical over 10 bases. The sequenced sample was PBMCs. CDR3: CASSSTFSSGRVRETQYF. As DNA, the CDR3 is TGCGCCAGCAGCTCCACTTTCTCCAGCGGGAGGGTTCGAGAGACCCAGTACTTC.